The sequence of this T cell receptor beta chain was determined in a study of CD8+CD57+ T cells in acquired aplastic anemia. As for the study in general: CD4+ and CD8+ cells, once sorted, gave DNA averaging roughly 3 ug.

Trimming cost V 6 bases and J 10 bases, with 19 bases left between them. In germline, CDR1 is DFQATT, CDR2 SNEGSKA (reference sequence). This CDR3 has 13 amino acids. Genomic DNA, serving as template, underwent TCR beta VDJ and CDR3 profiling. TCRdb passed the reads through MiXCR, listing each CDR3 protein once. The table has around 200,000 distinct CDR3 sequences, 61% seen once. The chain has TRBV20-1 and TRBJ1-5, with TRBD1 as a possible D gene (5 bases). The clonotype originates from a human donor in good health. The sequencing input was sorted CD4+, CD8+, or CD8+CD57+ T cells (not recorded which) from PBMCs. CDR3 nucleotide sequence: TGCAGTGCCAGTACGGGACCGATAGATCCCCAGCATTTT. It is translated as CSASTGPIDPQHF.